Listed here is a single T cell receptor (beta chain). What it recognizes is unknown. Germline CDR1 and CDR2: MDHEN and SYDVKM. V lost 8 bases, J lost 0 bases, and 13 bases lay in between. The CDR3 sequence is 15 residues long. TCR beta CDR3 region amplification was performed from RNA transcripts. The TCR CDR3 was amplified in a first-round RT-PCR using the HTBI primer set. Via MiXCR, TCRdb re-called the multiplex PCR reads, giving one row per CDR3 protein. The repertoire holds approximately 640,000 distinct CDR3 sequences, 15% to 20% seen once, with 15% in the top ten. The data derive from a study of T cells in Graves' hyperthyroidism and ophthalmopathy. General study findings and limits: Ophthalmopathy cases were set apart from stable hyperthyroidism by a 13 V-J model.

Material for sequencing was blood. This TCR was sampled from a man aged 45-65 years with Graves' hyperthyroidism. The V gene is TRBV28, the J gene TRBJ2-2; D perhaps matches TRBD1 (5 bases). The CDR3 loop reads CASVRTIPNTGELFF. The CDR3 DNA is TGTGCCAGCGTAAGGACAATCCCGAACACCGGGGAGCTGTTTTTT.